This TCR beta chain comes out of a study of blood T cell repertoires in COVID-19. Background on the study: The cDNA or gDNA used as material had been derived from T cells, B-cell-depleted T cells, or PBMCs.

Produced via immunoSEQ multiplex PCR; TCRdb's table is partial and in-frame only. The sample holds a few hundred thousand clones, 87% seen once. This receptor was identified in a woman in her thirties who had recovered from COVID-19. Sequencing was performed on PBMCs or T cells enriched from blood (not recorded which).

CDR3 loop: CASSQGLAGGLQETQYF. Here the CDR3 DNA reads TGCGCCAGCAGCCAGGGACTAGCGGGGGGCCTGCAAGAGACCCAGTACTTC. The chain combines TRBV4-1 with TRBJ2-5; the match to TRBD2 covers 15 bases. This CDR3 comprises 17 residues. Trimming removed 3 bases from V and 2 bases from J; junction bases left unmatched: 4. Germline V gene lookup returns CDR1 MGHRA and CDR2 YSYEKL.